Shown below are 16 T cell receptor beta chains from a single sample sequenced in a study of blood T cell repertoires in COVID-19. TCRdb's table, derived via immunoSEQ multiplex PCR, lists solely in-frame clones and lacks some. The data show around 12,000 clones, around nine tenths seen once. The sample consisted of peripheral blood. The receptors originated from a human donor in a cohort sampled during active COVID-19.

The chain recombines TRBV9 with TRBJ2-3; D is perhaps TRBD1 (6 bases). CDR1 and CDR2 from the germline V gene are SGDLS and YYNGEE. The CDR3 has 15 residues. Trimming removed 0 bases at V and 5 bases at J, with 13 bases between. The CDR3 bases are TGTGCCAGCAGCGTAGAGCAGGGGTCAATAGATACGCAGTATTTT. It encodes CASSVEQGSIDTQYF.

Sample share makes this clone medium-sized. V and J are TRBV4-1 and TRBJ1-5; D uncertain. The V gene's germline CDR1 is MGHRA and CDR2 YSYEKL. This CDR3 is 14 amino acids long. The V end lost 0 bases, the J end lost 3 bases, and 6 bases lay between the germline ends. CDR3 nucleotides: TGCGCCAGCAGCCAAGACTCGTACAATCAGCCCCAGCATTTT. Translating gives CASSQDSYNQPQHF.

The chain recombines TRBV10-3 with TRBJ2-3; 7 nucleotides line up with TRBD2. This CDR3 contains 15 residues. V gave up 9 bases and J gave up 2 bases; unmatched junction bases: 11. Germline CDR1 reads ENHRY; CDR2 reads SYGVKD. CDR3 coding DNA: TGTGCCATACGGGGGAGCGGGGAACTCACAGATACGCAGTATTTT. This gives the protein CAIRGSGELTDTQYF.

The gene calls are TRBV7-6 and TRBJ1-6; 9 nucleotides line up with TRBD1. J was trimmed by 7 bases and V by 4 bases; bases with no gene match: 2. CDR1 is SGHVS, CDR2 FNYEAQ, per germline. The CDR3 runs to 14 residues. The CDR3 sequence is CASSSGQGNSPLHF. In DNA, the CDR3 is TGTGCCAGCAGCTCCGGACAGGGGAATTCACCCCTCCACTTT.

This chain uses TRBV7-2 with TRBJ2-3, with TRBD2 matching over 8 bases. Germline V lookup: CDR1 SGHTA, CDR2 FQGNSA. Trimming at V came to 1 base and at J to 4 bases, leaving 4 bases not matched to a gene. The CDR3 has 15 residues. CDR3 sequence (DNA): TGTGCCAGCAGCTTAGGAACGGGGGGGGCAGATACGCAGTATTTT. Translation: CASSLGTGGADTQYF.

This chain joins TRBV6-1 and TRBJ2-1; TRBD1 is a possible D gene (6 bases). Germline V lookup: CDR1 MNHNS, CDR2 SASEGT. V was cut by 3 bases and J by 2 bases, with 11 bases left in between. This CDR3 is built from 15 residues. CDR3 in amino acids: CASSEWTDTYNEQFF. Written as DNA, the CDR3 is TGTGCCAGCAGTGAGTGGACAGATACCTACAATGAGCAGTTCTTC.

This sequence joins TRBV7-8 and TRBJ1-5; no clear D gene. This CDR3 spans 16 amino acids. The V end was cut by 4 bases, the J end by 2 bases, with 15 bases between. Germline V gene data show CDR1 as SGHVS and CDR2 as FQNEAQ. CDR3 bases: TGTGCCAGCAGCTCGACGCGGGGTAGCGGCAATCAGCCCCAGCATTTT. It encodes CASSSTRGSGNQPQHF.

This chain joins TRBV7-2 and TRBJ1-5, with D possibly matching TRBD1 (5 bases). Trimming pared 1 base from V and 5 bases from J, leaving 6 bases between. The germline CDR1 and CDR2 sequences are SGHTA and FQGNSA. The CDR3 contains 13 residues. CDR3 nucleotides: TGTGCCAGCAGCTTAGTAGGGGATCAGCCCCAGCATTTT. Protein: CASSLVGDQPQHF. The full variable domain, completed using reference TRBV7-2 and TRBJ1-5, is GAGVSQSPSNKVTEKGKDVELRCDPISGHTALYWYRQSLGQGLEFLIYFQGNSAPDKSGLPSDRFSAERTGGSVSTLTIQRTQQEDSAVYLCASSLVGDQPQHFGDGTRLSIL.

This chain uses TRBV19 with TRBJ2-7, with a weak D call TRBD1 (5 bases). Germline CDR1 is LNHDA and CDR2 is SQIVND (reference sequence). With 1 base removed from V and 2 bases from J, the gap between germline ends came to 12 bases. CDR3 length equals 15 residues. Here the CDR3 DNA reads TGTGCCAGTAGTATAGCGGCAAGGGGTCCCTACGAGCAGTACTTC. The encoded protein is CASSIAARGPYEQYF. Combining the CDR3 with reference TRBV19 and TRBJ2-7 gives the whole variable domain DGGITQSPKYLFRKEGQNVTLSCEQNLNHDAMYWYRQDPGQGLRLIYYSQIVNDFQKGDIAEGYSVSREKKESFPLTVTSAQKNPTAFYLCASSIAARGPYEQYFGPGTRLTVT.

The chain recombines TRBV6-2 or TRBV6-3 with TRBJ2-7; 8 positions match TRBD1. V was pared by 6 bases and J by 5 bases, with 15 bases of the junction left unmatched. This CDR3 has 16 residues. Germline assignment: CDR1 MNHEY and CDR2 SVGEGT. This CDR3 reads CASSPPARGPMDEQYF. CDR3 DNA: TGTGCCAGCAGCCCCCCAGCCAGGGGGCCTATGGACGAGCAGTACTTC.

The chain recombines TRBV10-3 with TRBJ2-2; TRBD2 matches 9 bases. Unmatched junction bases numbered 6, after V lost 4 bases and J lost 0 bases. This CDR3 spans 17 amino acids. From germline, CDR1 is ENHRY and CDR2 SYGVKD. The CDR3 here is CAISVAGGGANTGELFF. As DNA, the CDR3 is TGTGCCATCAGTGTTGCCGGCGGGGGGGCGAACACCGGGGAGCTGTTTTTT.

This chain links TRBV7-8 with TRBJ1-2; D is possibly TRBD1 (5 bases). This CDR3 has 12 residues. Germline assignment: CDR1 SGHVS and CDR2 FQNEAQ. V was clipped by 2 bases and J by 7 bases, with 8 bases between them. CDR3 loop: CASSLQGGGYTF. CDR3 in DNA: TGTGCCAGCAGCTTACAGGGCGGTGGCTACACCTTC. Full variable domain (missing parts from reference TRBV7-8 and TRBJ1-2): GAGVSQSPRYKVAKRGQDVALRCDPISGHVSLFWYQQALGQGPEFLTYFQNEAQLDKSGLPSDRFFAERPEGSVSTLKIQRTQQEDSAVYLCASSLQGGGYTFGSGTRLTVV.

DNA for the CDR3: TGCGCCAGCAGTGAGTCGTTGGAGGGCAATCAGCCCCAGCATTTT. Translated, it gives CASSESLEGNQPQHF. The chain uses TRBV10-1 and TRBJ1-5; D not certain. CDR1 is WNHNN, CDR2 SYGVQD, per germline (reference sequence). The CDR3 runs 15 residues. With 0 bases removed from V and 2 bases from J, the gap between germline ends came to 8 bases.

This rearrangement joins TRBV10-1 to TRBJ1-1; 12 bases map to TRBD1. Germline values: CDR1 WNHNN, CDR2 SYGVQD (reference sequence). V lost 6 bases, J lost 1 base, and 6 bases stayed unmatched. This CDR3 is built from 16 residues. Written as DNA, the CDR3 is TGCGCCAGCAGGCGGGGACAGGGGGCGACGAACACTGAAGCTTTCTTT. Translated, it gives CASRRGQGATNTEAFF.

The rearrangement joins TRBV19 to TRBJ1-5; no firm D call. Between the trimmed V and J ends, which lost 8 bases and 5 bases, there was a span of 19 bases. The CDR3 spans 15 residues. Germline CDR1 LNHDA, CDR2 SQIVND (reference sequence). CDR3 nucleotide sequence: TGTGCCAGTCAGAGCGGGCCGGTCGAACATCAGCCCCAGCATTTT. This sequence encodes CASQSGPVEHQPQHF.

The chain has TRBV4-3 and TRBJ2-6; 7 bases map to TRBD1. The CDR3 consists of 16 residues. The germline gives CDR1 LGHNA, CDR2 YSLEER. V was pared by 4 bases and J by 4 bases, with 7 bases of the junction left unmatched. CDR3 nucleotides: TGCGCCAGCAGCCCGACAGGGTTGACGGGGGCCAACGTCCTGACTTTC. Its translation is CASSPTGLTGANVLTF.